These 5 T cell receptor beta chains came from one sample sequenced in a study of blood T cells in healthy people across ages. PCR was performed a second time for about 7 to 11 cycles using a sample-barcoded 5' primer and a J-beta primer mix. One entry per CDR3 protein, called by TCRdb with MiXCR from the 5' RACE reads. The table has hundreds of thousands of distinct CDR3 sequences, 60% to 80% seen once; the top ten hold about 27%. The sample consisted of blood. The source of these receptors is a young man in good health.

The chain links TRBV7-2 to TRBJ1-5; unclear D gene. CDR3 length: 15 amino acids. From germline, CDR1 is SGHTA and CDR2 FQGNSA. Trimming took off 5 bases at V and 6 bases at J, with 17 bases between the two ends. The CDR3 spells CASSTEVGASQPQHF. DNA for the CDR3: TGTGCCAGCAGCACAGAGGTGGGAGCTTCTCAGCCCCAGCATTTT.

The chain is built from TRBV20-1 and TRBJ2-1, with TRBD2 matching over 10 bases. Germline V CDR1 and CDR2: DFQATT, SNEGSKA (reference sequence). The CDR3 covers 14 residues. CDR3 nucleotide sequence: TGCAGCTCCGAGGCAGCGGGGGGGCTTGGTGAGCAGTTCTTC. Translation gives CSSEAAGGLGEQFF.

The CDR3 bases are TGTGCCAGCAGCTTAACTGCGACTAGCGGTTACGAGCAGTACTTC. This gives the protein CASSLTATSGYEQYF. V and J are TRBV7-2 and TRBJ2-7, with 9 bases identical to TRBD2. Trimming removed 2 bases from V and 4 bases from J; junction bases left unmatched: 6. CDR3 size: 15 residues. The germline CDR1 and CDR2 sequences are SGHTA and FQGNSA. The variable domain in full, with the rest retrieved from reference TRBV7-2 and TRBJ2-7, is GAGVSQSPSNKVTEKGKDVELRCDPISGHTALYWYRQSLGQGLEFLIYFQGNSAPDKSGLPSDRFSAERTGGSVSTLTIQRTQQEDSAVYLCASSLTATSGYEQYFGPGTRLTVT.

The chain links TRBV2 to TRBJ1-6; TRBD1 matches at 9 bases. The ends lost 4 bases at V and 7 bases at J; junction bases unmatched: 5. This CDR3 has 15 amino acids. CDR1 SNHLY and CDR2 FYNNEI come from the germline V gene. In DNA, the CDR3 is TGTGCCAGCAGTGGGACAGGGGTTGGCAATTCACCCCTCCACTTT. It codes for CASSGTGVGNSPLHF.

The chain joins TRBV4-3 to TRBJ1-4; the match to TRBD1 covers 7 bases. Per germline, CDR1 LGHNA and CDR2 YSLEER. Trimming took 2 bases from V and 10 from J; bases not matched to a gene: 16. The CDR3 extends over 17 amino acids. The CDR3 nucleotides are TGCGCCAGCAGCCAAAGGACCTGGGGGACAGTGGCTGGAAAACTGTTTTTT. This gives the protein CASSQRTWGTVAGKLFF.